This entry concerns a single T cell receptor (beta chain). Antigen specificity is unknown. Prepared TCR beta cDNA libraries contained unique molecular identifiers. Researchers reported 550,000 or so cDNA molecules coming from approximately 0.95 to 9.8 million T cells. TCRdb re-analysed the PCR reads in MiXCR, keeping a single row per CDR3 protein. The profile shows 450,000 to 650,000 distinct CDR3 sequences, roughly two fifths of them singletons. This sample is part of a study of post-analysis software for immune sequencing data. Study information: Disease courses included relapsing-remitting, secondary progressive and progressive-relapsing multiple sclerosis. Whole-study results and caveats: When patients were compared with controls, four to six TRBV segments were more frequent, TRBV5-6, TRBV5-1 and TRBV20-1 among them. Multiple sclerosis patients showed significantly lower normalized Chao1 diversity than controls did. Batch-matched samples strongly co-clustered by F measure.

V shed 0 bases and J shed 4 bases, with 5 bases lying between them. CDR1 is LNHNV, CDR2 YYDKDF, per germline (reference sequence). The length of the CDR3 is 13 residues. Source material: blood. This sequence was found in a girl aged 10 to 17 with multiple sclerosis. This chain connects TRBV15 to TRBJ2-3; D call uncertain. This CDR3 is CATSRDNADTQYF. The DNA for the CDR3 is TGTGCCACCAGCAGAGATAACGCAGATACGCAGTATTTT.